This T cell receptor beta chain emerged from a study of beta chain features in type 1 diabetes. Study-wide context: Patients looked much like healthy donors when it came to age, gender and cell yields.

Study-level results: cDNA sequencing could over-represent cells with high TCR expression. Shorter templates may be favored by PCR, equally so in patients and controls. Naive, central memory and Treg TCRB repertoires appeared more alike in patients than in healthy donors.

This clone was picked up many times. As yet, its antigen is unknown. Of the isolated RNA, all was reverse transcribed, and so the sequenced material was expressed TCRB transcripts. The method was immunoSEQ multiplex PCR; TCRdb's version includes in-frame clones alone and lacks a portion of them. Found here are more than 300,000 clones, under 8.5% of them singletons; the top ten hold 0.44%. The sequenced sample consisted of central memory CD4+ T cells from blood. The sequence was collected from a woman under 30 in good health.

The DNA of the CDR3 is TGTGCCAGCAGCGTTGCGTTCTCTGGCTACACCTTC. Translating gives CASSVAFSGYTF. The rearrangement uses TRBV28 and TRBJ1-2; no firm D call. In germline, CDR1 is MDHEN, CDR2 SYDVKM. With 6 bases removed from V and 7 bases from J, the gap between germline ends came to 12 bases. The CDR3 covers 12 residues.